A single sample is the source of the 4 T cell receptor beta chains below, sequenced in a study of graft-versus-host responses after intestinal transplantation. Using immunoSEQ multiplex PCR, the repertoire was profiled, and TCRdb retains in-frame clones only, with some absent. The table shows more than 15,000 clones, with about 89% occurring only once. The sample consisted of bone marrow, taken about 130 days after transplant. These receptors were taken from a human patient who received an intestinal transplant, so some T cells may come from the graft donor.

V usage is TRBV2 and J usage is TRBJ2-1; 7 nucleotides align to TRBD1. Per germline, CDR1 SNHLY and CDR2 FYNNEI. The CDR3 is made up of 14 amino acids. The trim removed 8 bases at V and 4 bases at J, leaving 8 bases unmatched. The CDR3 spells CASRRDRQYNEQFF. The CDR3 DNA sequence: TGTGCCAGCCGAAGGGACAGACAGTACAATGAGCAGTTCTTC.

This sequence joins TRBV11-2 and TRBJ2-1; possibly TRBD2 for D (5 bases). Germline V CDR1 and CDR2: SGHAT, FQNNGV. The V end was cut by 4 bases, the J end by 12 bases, with 16 bases between. The CDR3 is 13 residues long. The CDR3 reads CASSSRASVVQFF. Here the CDR3 DNA reads TGTGCCAGCAGCTCGAGGGCTAGTGTTGTGCAGTTCTTC. Full variable domain (missing parts from reference TRBV11-2 and TRBJ2-1): EAGVAQSPRYKIIEKRQSVAFWCNPISGHATLYWYQQILGQGPKLLIQFQNNGVVDDSQLPKDRFSAERLKGVDSTLKIQPAKLEDSAVYLCASSSRASVVQFFGPGTRLTVL.

This rearrangement joins TRBV19 to TRBJ1-5; the match to TRBD1 covers 7 bases. J gave up 2 bases and V 4 bases, and 5 bases lay outside the gene matches. This CDR3 contains 15 residues. Per the germline V gene, CDR1 is LNHDA and CDR2 is SQIVND (reference sequence). CDR3 sequence reads: CASSRGGKGNQPQHF. The DNA for the CDR3 is TGTGCCAGTAGTAGAGGGGGCAAGGGCAATCAGCCCCAGCATTTT.

The rearrangement links TRBV7-8 to TRBJ2-3, with D perhaps matching TRBD1 or TRBD2 (5 bases each). The CDR3 loop spans 15 amino acids. Per the germline V gene, CDR1 is SGHVS and CDR2 is FQNEAQ. Trimming pared 2 bases from V and 4 bases from J, leaving 13 bases between. The CDR3 spells CASSLMRGDADTQYF. The CDR3 DNA is TGTGCCAGCAGCTTAATGAGAGGGGACGCAGATACGCAGTATTTT.